This T cell receptor (beta chain) was sequenced for a study of cytomegalovirus exposure and HLA in healthy donors. General study points: Usually a TCR sequence was rare, but some public TCRs were found in many donors. Information on immune exposure was restricted to one variable (CMV serostatus). According to an earlier analysis, most TCR beta V segments yielded productive rearrangements about 90% or about 30% of the time.

A remark on this clone: The antigen is unknown.

Trimming cost V 3 bases and J 5 bases; bases outside gene matches: 10. The CDR3 consists of 16 residues. Germline V gene sequence: CDR1 MDHEN, CDR2 SYDVKM. Use of 60 Vbeta and 13 Jbeta primers characterized the PCR. The table came from immunoSEQ multiplex PCR; TCRdb's copy has only in-frame clones and leaves some out. Of some 200,000 clones in the sample, over 60% are singletons; the top ten hold around 1.8%. The V gene is TRBV28, the J gene TRBJ1-1; 9 bases are shared with TRBD1. Input material: PBMCs. This receptor was identified in a man between 18 and 35 years old in good health and CMV-seronegative. CDR3 nucleotide sequence: TGTGCCAGCAGTTTCCTGAGACAGGGGGTCGCGACTGAAGCTTTCTTT. Translating it yields CASSFLRQGVATEAFF.